This T cell receptor (beta chain) was recovered during a study of neurological immune-mediated disorders. The cells used in sorted libraries, CD4+ or CD8+ T cells, numbered some 1 million. This CDR3 has 14 residues. In germline, CDR1 is SGHVS, CDR2 FQNEAQ. J was trimmed by 4 bases and V by 5 bases; bases with no gene match: 8. This clonotype was counted ten times or more. The antigen remains unidentified. Study-level results: When repertoires were grouped phylogenetically, those of 18 of 34 multiple sclerosis patients fell into one related-CDR3 cluster, a possible signature.

TCRdb reanalysed the 5' RACE reads using MiXCR and keeps one entry per CDR3 protein. This sample has about 55,000 distinct CDR3 sequences, with about 4.2% found just once. This sequence joins TRBV7-8 and TRBJ2-7; the match to TRBD1 covers 7 bases. This TCR derives from a woman aged 40-49 years with multiple sclerosis. The sample taken for sequencing was CD4+ T cells from blood. The CDR3 bases are TGTGCCAGCAGCGTAGACAGGGTTGGATACGAGCAGTACTTC. Residues: CASSVDRVGYEQYF.